Sequencing of this T cell receptor beta chain was carried out in a study of T cells in Graves' hyperthyroidism and ophthalmopathy. Whole-study findings and limits: The model's output predicted ophthalmopathy at a median of 6.5 months prior to onset. In the blood, most expanded thyroid clonotypes above 0.001 appeared as well.

CDR3 length equals 15 residues. V lost 1 base, J lost 3 bases, and 1 base stayed unmatched. CDR1 and CDR2 (germline): SNHLY, FYNNEI. Researchers took RNA transcripts and amplified the TCR beta CDR3 regions from them. First-round RT-PCR with HTBI primers amplified the TCR CDR3 region. TCRdb itself ran the multiplex PCR reads through MiXCR, one entry per CDR3 protein. The data show around 800,000 distinct CDR3 sequences, over 35% seen once. Notes on this clonotype: The antigen remains unidentified.

The sample consisted of blood. This clonotype was sampled from a man younger than 35 with Graves' hyperthyroidism. The chain uses TRBV2 and TRBJ2-7, with 12 positions matching TRBD2. The CDR3 here is CASSEGTSGVYEQYF. The CDR3 coding sequence is TGTGCCAGCAGTGAAGGGACTAGCGGGGTCTACGAGCAGTACTTC.